This record looks at one T cell receptor beta chain sequence and its context. From germline, CDR1 is LGHDT and CDR2 YNNKEL (reference sequence). The germline V and J ends were trimmed by 2 bases and 2 bases, with 10 bases remaining between them. The CDR3 totals 15 residues. The repertoire was sequenced with immunoSEQ multiplex PCR; TCRdb's copy has only in-frame clones and lacks some. The sample shows approximately 190,000 clones, 82% of them seen only once. The data stem from a study of blood T cell repertoires in COVID-19. Study context: The United States, Italy and Spain provided the acute and convalescent COVID-19 samples.

The receptor was isolated from a woman aged 60 to 75 with COVID-19, enrolled during active disease. Specimen: peripheral blood. V is TRBV3-1 (or the pseudogene TRBV3-2) and J is TRBJ2-1; a possible D gene is TRBD2 (6 bases). The CDR3 here is CASSQPGLPYNEQFF. The CDR3 DNA is TGTGCCAGCAGCCAACCGGGACTGCCCTACAATGAGCAGTTCTTC.